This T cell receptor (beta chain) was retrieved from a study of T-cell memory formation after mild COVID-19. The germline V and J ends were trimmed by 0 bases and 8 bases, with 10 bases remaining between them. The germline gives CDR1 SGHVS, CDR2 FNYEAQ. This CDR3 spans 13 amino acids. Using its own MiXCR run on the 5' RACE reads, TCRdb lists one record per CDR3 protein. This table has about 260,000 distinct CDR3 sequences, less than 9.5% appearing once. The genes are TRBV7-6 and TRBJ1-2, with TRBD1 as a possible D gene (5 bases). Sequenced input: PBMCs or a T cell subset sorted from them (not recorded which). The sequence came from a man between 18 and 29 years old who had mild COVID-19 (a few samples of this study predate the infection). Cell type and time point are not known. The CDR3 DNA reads TGTGCCAGCAGCTTAGCGGGGAGGGGCGGCTACACCTTC. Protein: CASSLAGRGGYTF.